The 32 T cell receptor beta chains reported below all come from one sample, sequenced in a study of T cell responses to AZD1222 COVID-19 vaccine. This table comes from immunoSEQ multiplex PCR, and its TCRdb copy is limited to in-frame clones, with some not included. Here the sample spans over 150,000 clones, around nine tenths being singletons. This specimen was peripheral blood, taken on day 0 of AZD1222 vaccination. These TCRs come from an adult in good health.

Concerning this clone itself: At one of its ends the junction is not consistent with the germline gene, which may arise from a read error. This sequence joins TRBV5-1 and TRBJ2-3; 8 bases match TRBD2. CDR3 length equals 18 residues. In germline, CDR1 is SGHRS, CDR2 YFSETQ. Here the CDR3 DNA reads TGCGTCAGCAGGCCCCTACTAGCGGCTCTGGAAGGGTCAGATACGCAGTATTTT. Translating it yields CVSRPLLAALEGSDTQYF.

The V call is TRBV30, the J call TRBJ1-5; D gene ambiguous. V lost 2 bases, J lost 2 bases, and 7 bases lay in between. Germline V CDR1 and CDR2: GTSNPN, SVGIG (reference sequence). This CDR3 is 13 amino acids long. The CDR3 DNA reads TGTGCCTGGAGTTCGCAGGGCAATCAGCCCCAGCATTTT. Translated, it gives CAWSSQGNQPQHF. Filled out from reference TRBV30 and TRBJ1-5, the complete variable domain reads SQTIHQWPATLVQPVGSPLSLECTVEGTSNPNLYWYRQAAGRGLQLLFYSVGIGQISSEVPQNLSASRPQDRQFILSSKKLLLSDSGFYLCAWSSQGNQPQHFGDGTRLSIL.

The CDR3 sequence: CATGGGSNTGELFF. CDR3 nucleotide sequence: TGTGCCACCGGGGGGGGGTCGAACACCGGGGAGCTGTTTTTT. The chain uses TRBV6-6 and TRBJ2-2, with TRBD2 matching over 8 bases. Trimming cost V 10 bases and J 0 bases; bases outside gene matches: 4. This CDR3 region has 14 residues. Germline-derived CDR1 and CDR2 are MNHNY and SVGAGI (reference sequence).

V gene TRBV29-1 combines with J gene TRBJ2-7; 9 positions match TRBD1. This CDR3 spans 14 amino acids. Per the germline V gene, CDR1 is SQVTM and CDR2 is ANQGSEA. Trimming at V came to 5 bases and at J to 3 bases, leaving 8 bases not matched to a gene. CDR3 coding DNA: TGCAGCGTTCACGGCGGGACAGGGAGCTACGAGCAGTACTTC. The encoded protein is CSVHGGTGSYEQYF.

The rearrangement links TRBV24-1 to TRBJ2-3; a possible D gene is TRBD2 (5 bases). The CDR3 consists of 15 residues. V dropped 4 bases and J dropped 0 bases, with 10 bases sitting between them. CDR1 is KGHDR, CDR2 SFDVKD, per germline. The CDR3 coding sequence is TGTGCCACCAGTGAGGCGGGCCACAGCACAGATACGCAGTATTTT. Encoded protein: CATSEAGHSTDTQYF.

The chain links TRBV5-1 to TRBJ1-1; tentative D call: TRBD1 (6 bases). The V gene lost 2 bases and the J gene lost 8 bases, with 10 bases spanning the gap. Germline CDR1 and CDR2: SGHRS and YFSETQ. This CDR3 is built from 12 residues. The CDR3 sequence is CASSFSGTEAFF. The CDR3 nucleotides read TGCGCCAGCAGCTTTTCCGGGACAGAAGCTTTCTTT. The variable domain in full, completed from reference TRBV5-1 and TRBJ1-1, reads KAGVTQTPRYLIKTRGQQVTLSCSPISGHRSVSWYQQTPGQGLQFLFEYFSETQRNKGNFPGRFSGRQFSNSRSEMNVSTLELGDSALYLCASSFSGTEAFFGQGTRLTVV.

V is TRBV5-8 and J is TRBJ1-6; tentatively, D is TRBD1 (6 bases). The V end was cut by 4 bases, the J end by 10 bases, with 15 bases between. CDR3 length: 14 residues. CDR1 SGHTS and CDR2 YDEGEE come from the germline V gene. DNA of the CDR3: TGTGCCAGCAGCCTCTCAGGGGTTCAATCACCCCTCCACTTT. Its translation: CASSLSGVQSPLHF.

The chain joins TRBV6-2 or TRBV6-3 to TRBJ2-5, with 8 bases matching TRBD2. CDR3 length: 14 amino acids. The J segment lost 4 bases and the V segment lost 2 bases, leaving 3 bases of the junction unmatched. The germline V gene encodes CDR1 MNHEY and CDR2 SVGEGT. CDR3 sequence: CASSYALAGETQYF. CDR3 DNA: TGTGCCAGCAGTTACGCCCTAGCGGGAGAGACCCAGTACTTC.

The V gene is TRBV4-1, the J gene TRBJ1-1; the match to TRBD1 covers 7 bases. The ends lost 1 base at V and 0 bases at J; junction bases unmatched: 2. This CDR3 region has 15 residues. Per germline, CDR1 MGHRA and CDR2 YSYEKL. CDR3: CASSQGGQMNTEAFF. The DNA for the CDR3 is TGCGCCAGCAGCCAAGGGGGACAGATGAACACTGAAGCTTTCTTT.

The chain uses TRBV12-5 and TRBJ1-5; D unclear. The V gene's germline CDR1 is LGHNT and CDR2 FRNRAP. CDR3 length equals 15 residues. The V end lost 5 bases, the J end lost 0 bases, and 11 bases lay between the germline ends. The CDR3 spells CASGTGQPSNQPQHF. The CDR3, as DNA: TGTGCTAGTGGTACTGGCCAGCCTAGCAATCAGCCCCAGCATTTT.

V gene TRBV7-9 combines with J gene TRBJ2-7; D is unclear. V was pared by 5 bases and J by 6 bases, with 20 bases between. This CDR3 has 15 residues. The germline V gene has CDR1 SEHNR and CDR2 FQNEAQ (reference sequence). CDR3 residues: CASSKSGSKSSEQYF. Here the CDR3 DNA reads TGTGCCAGCAGCAAATCCGGGTCTAAATCTAGCGAGCAGTACTTC.

V is TRBV18 and J is TRBJ2-5, with a tentative D call TRBD1 (5 bases). The V gene's germline CDR1 is KGHSH and CDR2 LQKENI. Trimming took off 3 bases at V and 10 bases at J, with 15 bases between the two ends. The length of the CDR3 is 13 residues. The CDR3, as DNA: TGTGCCAGCTCACCGGGGAAGGGGAAGGGCCAGTACTTC. Residues: CASSPGKGKGQYF.

The chain is built from TRBV7-2 and TRBJ2-6; 7 bases match TRBD1. Germline V gene lookup returns CDR1 SGHTA and CDR2 FQGNSA. V shed 5 bases, J shed 3 bases, and the junction held 7 bases outside the gene matches. There are 16 residues in the CDR3. CDR3 residues: CASSPPWTGGANVLTF. DNA for the CDR3: TGTGCCAGCAGCCCACCCTGGACAGGTGGGGCCAACGTCCTGACTTTC.

The rearrangement joins TRBV4-3 to TRBJ2-7, with 7 bases that match TRBD1. Germline loops: CDR1 LGHNA, CDR2 YSLEER. This CDR3 comprises 13 residues. The ends lost 0 bases at V and 5 bases at J; junction bases unmatched: 1. The CDR3 reads CASSQERGHEQYF. The CDR3 DNA sequence: TGCGCCAGCAGCCAAGAAAGGGGGCACGAGCAGTACTTC.

V and J are TRBV7-9 and TRBJ2-1; 7 bases agree with TRBD1. The V gene's germline CDR1 is SEHNR and CDR2 FQNEAQ (reference sequence). The CDR3 has 16 residues. V lost 5 bases to trimming and J lost 8 bases; unmatched junction nucleotides: 15. The CDR3 here is CASSKPPETGNHEQFF. The CDR3 coding sequence is TGTGCCAGCAGCAAACCCCCCGAGACAGGGAACCATGAGCAGTTCTTC.

The chain has TRBV7-2 and TRBJ1-2; D remains unclear. The CDR3 extends over 15 amino acids. Trimming pared 5 bases from V and 4 bases from J, leaving 17 bases between. CDR1 and CDR2 from the germline V gene are SGHTA and FQGNSA. The CDR3 region has the DNA TGTGCCAGCAGCCCTAGGGAGCACTCTGGCTATGGCTACACCTTC. Protein product: CASSPREHSGYGYTF.

The chain uses TRBV11-2 and TRBJ2-1, with a possible D match to TRBD2 (5 bases). Deletions cut 7 bases from V and 12 bases from J, with 22 bases between. Germline V gives CDR1 SGHAT, CDR2 FQNNGV. The CDR3 loop spans 14 amino acids. For the CDR3, the DNA is TGTGCCAGCACCCTTATTGACAAAGCGAGGGTGCAGTTCTTC. It yields the protein CASTLIDKARVQFF.

The chain recombines TRBV29-1 with TRBJ2-1; 12 bases line up with TRBD2. With V trimmed by 3 bases and J by 5 bases, 5 bases remained unmatched. The CDR3 runs 15 residues. Germline CDR1 is SQVTM and CDR2 is ANQGSEA. CDR3 bases: TGCAGCGTTGAGCGACTAGCGGGAGACAACAATGAGCAGTTCTTC. Residues: CSVERLAGDNNEQFF.

The rearrangement joins TRBV11-2 to TRBJ2-3, with 12 bases identical to TRBD2. Germline assignment: CDR1 SGHAT and CDR2 FQNNGV. V lost 8 bases to trimming and J lost 7 bases; unmatched junction nucleotides: 10. The CDR3 is 15 residues long. CDR3 in DNA: TGTGCCAGCTGGGGACCTAGCGGGGGGGCACATACGCAGTATTTT. Translating it yields CASWGPSGGAHTQYF.

V usage is TRBV19 and J usage is TRBJ1-2, with 8 bases lining up with TRBD1. Trimming removed 8 bases from V and 3 bases from J; junction bases left unmatched: 5. The CDR3 is made up of 13 amino acids. CDR1 and CDR2 from the germline V gene are LNHDA and SQIVND (reference sequence). DNA for the CDR3: TGTGCCAGTCGACGGACAGGGCACTATGGCTACACCTTC. Translated: CASRRTGHYGYTF.

The V and J genes are TRBV4-1 and TRBJ2-5, with D unresolved. V was pared by 0 bases and J by 4 bases, with 3 bases between. The CDR3 covers 12 residues. Germline values: CDR1 MGHRA, CDR2 YSYEKL. This CDR3 reads CASSQEGETQYF. In nucleotides, the CDR3 is TGCGCCAGCAGCCAAGAGGGAGAGACCCAGTACTTC.

The gene calls are TRBV29-1 and TRBJ1-1; D perhaps matches TRBD1 (6 bases). The CDR3 loop spans 13 amino acids. Trimming left V 7 bases short and J 0 bases short, with 12 bases between. Germline V gene lookup returns CDR1 SQVTM and CDR2 ANQGSEA. The CDR3 DNA is TGCAGCGGAGGGGGGGGAATGAACACTGAAGCTTTCTTT. This gives the protein CSGGGGMNTEAFF.

The rearrangement joins TRBV5-1 to TRBJ2-7, with a tentative D call TRBD1 (6 bases). The V end lost 0 bases, the J end lost 6 bases, and 10 bases lay between the germline ends. The CDR3 loop spans 13 amino acids. Germline values: CDR1 SGHRS, CDR2 YFSETQ. CDR3 bases: TGCGCCAGCAGCTTGGGGGACATTTCCGAGCAGTACTTC. As protein: CASSLGDISEQYF.

J is TRBJ2-3 and V is TRBV11-2, with D possibly TRBD1 on 5 matching bases. This CDR3 is built from 15 residues. The V gene's germline CDR1 is SGHAT and CDR2 FQNNGV. With 2 bases removed from V and 2 bases from J, the gap between germline ends came to 11 bases. CDR3 in amino acids: CASSLNQGNTDTQYF. The CDR3 DNA sequence: TGTGCCAGCAGCTTAAACCAGGGTAACACAGATACGCAGTATTTT.

V usage is TRBV21-1 and J usage is TRBJ2-7; the table's D call TRBD1 went unverified against the DNA. TRBV21-1 is labeled a pseudogene. This CDR3 contains 14 residues. The DNA for the CDR3 is TGTGCCATCAGGCCGTTACAGGGGTCCTACGAGCAGTACTTC. Protein: CAIRPLQGSYEQYF.

The V and J genes are TRBV5-5 and TRBJ2-2; D is ambiguous. The CDR3 sequence is 14 residues long. V was pared by 2 bases and J by 7 bases, with 12 bases between. Germline V gene data show CDR1 as SGHKS and CDR2 as YYEKEE (reference sequence). CDR3 residues: CASSFALMGGELFF. The CDR3 DNA reads as TGTGCCAGCAGCTTCGCCTTAATGGGCGGGGAGCTGTTTTTT.

CDR3 coding DNA: TGTGCCAGTAGTGGGGACGGTTCGATCCACTTT. This codes for CASSGDGSIHF. V and J are TRBV19 and TRBJ1-6, with D possibly TRBD1 on 5 matching bases. V lost 5 bases and J lost 17, with 13 bases in between. CDR3 length equals 11 residues. CDR1 and CDR2 (germline): LNHDA, SQIVND (reference sequence).

The CDR3 sequence is CASSPRQGSGYGYTF. The CDR3 coding sequence is TGCGCCAGCAGCCCCCGACAGGGGTCTGGGTATGGCTACACCTTC. The chain links TRBV4-1 to TRBJ1-2; 8 bases agree with TRBD1. V lost 4 bases to trimming and J lost 5 bases; unmatched junction nucleotides: 9. Per the germline V gene, CDR1 is MGHRA and CDR2 is YSYEKL. The CDR3 extends over 15 amino acids.

The chain has TRBV5-6 and TRBJ2-7, with 7 bases matching TRBD1. V shed 0 bases, J shed 0 bases, and the junction held 0 bases outside the gene matches. Germline V gene sequence: CDR1 SGHDT, CDR2 YYEEEE. The length of the CDR3 is 14 residues. The CDR3 spells CASSLGQGSYEQYF. The CDR3 nucleotides are TGTGCCAGCAGCTTGGGACAGGGCTCCTACGAGCAGTACTTC.

The chain links TRBV6-1 to TRBJ2-3, with D possibly being TRBD1 (6 bases). Germline values: CDR1 MNHNS, CDR2 SASEGT. The CDR3 is 17 residues long. The germline V and J ends were trimmed by 4 bases and 2 bases, with 19 bases remaining between them. CDR3 sequence (DNA): TGTGCCAGCAGTGCCACCTTTCAGACAGGACCCACAGATACGCAGTATTTT. Residues: CASSATFQTGPTDTQYF.

This rearrangement joins TRBV7-2 to TRBJ2-5, with 8 bases identical to TRBD1. Trimming at V came to 4 bases and at J to 1 base, leaving 8 bases not matched to a gene. Looked up from germline, CDR1 is SGHTA and CDR2 is FQGNSA. CDR3 length: 16 residues. CDR3 coding DNA: TGTGCCAGCAGCTCCTACGGAGGGACAGGCCAAGAGACCCAGTACTTC. It specifies CASSSYGGTGQETQYF.

The V and J genes are TRBV19 and TRBJ2-1, with D perhaps TRBD1 (6 bases). Germline V gene lookup returns CDR1 LNHDA and CDR2 SQIVND (reference sequence). This CDR3 comprises 13 residues. The V end lost 4 bases, the J end lost 5 bases, and 9 bases lay between the germline ends. The CDR3 DNA reads as TGTGCCAGTAGTACCGACAGGCACAATGAGCAGTTCTTC. Protein: CASSTDRHNEQFF.